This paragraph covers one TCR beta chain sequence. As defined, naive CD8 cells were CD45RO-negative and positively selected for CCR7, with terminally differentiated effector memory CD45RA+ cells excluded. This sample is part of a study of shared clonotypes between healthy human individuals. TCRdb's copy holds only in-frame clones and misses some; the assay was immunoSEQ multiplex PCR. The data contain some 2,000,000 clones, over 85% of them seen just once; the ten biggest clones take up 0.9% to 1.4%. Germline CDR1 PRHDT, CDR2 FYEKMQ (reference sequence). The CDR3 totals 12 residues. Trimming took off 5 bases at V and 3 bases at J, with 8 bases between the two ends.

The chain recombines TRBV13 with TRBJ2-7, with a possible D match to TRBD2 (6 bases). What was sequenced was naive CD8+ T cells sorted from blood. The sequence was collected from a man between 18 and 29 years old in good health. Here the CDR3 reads CASSLTSYEQYF. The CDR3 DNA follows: TGTGCCAGCAGCCTGACTAGCTACGAGCAGTACTTC.